This TCR beta chain stems from a study of glioma-infiltrating T cells after dendritic cell vaccination. Study information: Treatment, given 2003 to 2012, was autologous tumor lysate-pulsed dendritic cell vaccination. The vaccine used monocyte-derived dendritic cells pulsed overnight with autologous tumor lysate.

Study-wide results and limits: Few patients contributed both blood and tumor specimens.

The protocol was immunoSEQ multiplex PCR, while the TCRdb copy is restricted to in-frame clones and leaves out a portion. The table lists approximately 110,000 clones, 85% to 90% of them singletons, with over 2.5% in the top ten. A word on this clone: Antigen unknown.

Time point given: after dendritic cell vaccination, including at tumor progression/relapse. Here the sequenced sample was blood, taken after dendritic cell vaccination. The sequence derives from a human donor with glioblastoma.

CDR3 region: CASSRGGGVDEQYF. CDR3 in DNA: TGTGCCAGCAGTAGGGGAGGCGGCGTTGACGAGCAGTACTTC. The V and J genes are TRBV7-9 and TRBJ2-7; D might be TRBD2 (6 bases). This CDR3 comprises 14 residues. From germline, CDR1 is SEHNR and CDR2 FQNEAQ (reference sequence). Trimming took off 6 bases at V and 5 bases at J, with 17 bases between the two ends.